These T cell receptor beta chains were read from a single sample in a study of cytomegalovirus exposure and HLA in healthy donors. Here immunoSEQ multiplex PCR was the method, and the copy in TCRdb shows in-frame clones only, minus some. The data show over 70,000 clones, with 80% seen just once and around a quarter held by the top ten. Source material: PBMCs. These receptors came from a woman in her forties or fifties in good health and CMV-seropositive. Each CDR3 is given with its conserved first and last residue. Each record gives: D gene, V gene, J gene, clone size, CDR3 DNA, CDR3 protein. A D gene is named only where the DNA matches it firmly. Part of the rows lack a size; the others show once, few, many or a class for expanded clones.

TRBD1,TRBV19,TRBJ2-7,.,TGTGCCAGTAGCTCGTCCGGACAGGTCTACGAGCAGTACTTC,CASSSSGQVYEQYF
.,TRBV7-2,TRBJ1-5,once,TGTGCCAGCAGCTTACGGGGTCAGCAGCCCCAGCATTTT,CASSLRGQQPQHF
.,TRBV2,TRBJ1-2,few,TGTGCCAGCAGTGAATGGGTGCAGGCGATCTATGGCTACACCTTC,CASSEWVQAIYGYTF
.,TRBV4-1,TRBJ1-1,.,TGCGCCAGCAGCCAAGTAAATACAGGATTGAACACTGAAGCTTTCTTT,CASSQVNTGLNTEAFF
TRBD1,TRBV11-2,TRBJ2-5,.,TGTGCCAGCAGCCCACGGGACAGGAGGACCCAGTACTTC,CASSPRDRRTQYF
.,TRBV7-2,TRBJ1-2,.,TGTGCCAGCAGCCCGAGACAGGCCAACTATGGCTACACCTTC,CASSPRQANYGYTF
.,TRBV11-3,TRBJ2-2,.,TGTGCCAGCAGCTTAGTACAGAACACCGGGGAGCTGTTTTTT,CASSLVQNTGELFF
TRBD1,TRBV27,TRBJ2-5,.,TGTGCCAGCAGTTTGGGAGCAGGGGGCTATCGGGAGACCCAGTACTTC,CASSLGAGGYRETQYF
TRBD2,TRBV5-1,TRBJ2-6,.,TGCGCCAGCAGCTTGGGTACTAGCGCCTCTAACGTCCTGACTTTC,CASSLGTSASNVLTF
.,TRBV10-3,TRBJ1-5,.,TGTGCCACATCACAGGACAGCAATCAGCCCCAGCATTTT,CATSQDSNQPQHF
TRBD2,TRBV4-1,TRBJ2-3,.,TGCGCCAGCAGCCAAGCGTCCGAGACTAGCGGGAGGAGGAATACGCAGTATTTT,CASSQASETSGRRNTQYF
.,TRBV7-9,TRBJ1-3,.,TGTGCCAGCAGCTACAGCCAAACAGGGCTACGAGGAAACACCATATATTTT,CASSYSQTGLRGNTIYF
TRBD2,TRBV2,TRBJ2-1,once,TGTGCCAGCAGTGTGAATAGCGGGAGAGCGAATGAGCAGTTCTTC,CASSVNSGRANEQFF
.,TRBV7-9,TRBJ1-2,.,TGTTCCAGCAGCTTCCCGGGCCCGGCGAGGGACTATGGCTACACCTTC,CSSSFPGPARDYGYTF
.,TRBV18,TRBJ1-1,once,TGTGCCAGCGGCTCCAGGGGCACTGAAGCTTTCTTT,CASGSRGTEAFF
TRBD1,TRBV5-1,TRBJ1-2,.,TGCGCCAGCAGCGAGGGGGCCGGGGGCTACACCTTC,CASSEGAGGYTF
.,TRBV15,TRBJ1-2,once,TGTGCCACCAGCTCCTTTAGTGTCATGTATGGCTACACCTTC,CATSSFSVMYGYTF
TRBD1,TRBV2,TRBJ2-3,.,TGTGCCAGCACCTCACTACAGGGGGCGCAAGGGACAGATACGCAGTATTTT,CASTSLQGAQGTDTQYF
.,TRBV18,TRBJ1-1,.,TGTGCCAGCTCACCAGGAGAGGGAATATACACTGAAGCTTTCTTT,CASSPGEGIYTEAFF
.,TRBV2,TRBJ1-6,.,TGTGCCAGCAGGGGGGACGGGGGTTCCCATAATTCACCCCTCCACTTT,CASRGDGGSHNSPLHF
.,TRBV6-1,TRBJ1-1,.,TGTGCCAGCAGTTTTGACAGAGTAAAAGCTTTCTTT,CASSFDRVKAFF
.,TRBV15,TRBJ1-1,.,TGTGCCACCAGCACTTATACAGGGAGAGACACTGAAGCTTTCTTT,CATSTYTGRDTEAFF
.,TRBV9,TRBJ2-1,few,TGTGCCAGCAGCGTCGAGGTCAGATACAATGAGCAGTTCTTC,CASSVEVRYNEQFF
TRBD1,TRBV19,TRBJ2-1,once,TGTGCCAGTAGTCAGGACAGGTCCTACTACAATGAGCAGTTCTTC,CASSQDRSYYNEQFF
TRBD1,TRBV6-5,TRBJ1-1,.,TGTGCCAGCAGTTACAGGGGGCACACTGAAGCTTTCTTT,CASSYRGHTEAFF
.,TRBV4-1,TRBJ1-5,.,TGCGCCAGCAGCCAAGGTGACAGGAGCAATCAGCCCCAGCATTTT,CASSQGDRSNQPQHF
TRBD2,TRBV7-9,TRBJ2-3,.,TGTGCCAGCAGCTTAGGGGGAGTAGCGGGAGTAGATACGCAGTATTTT,CASSLGGVAGVDTQYF
.,TRBV10-2,TRBJ2-3,.,TGCGCCACCCTTGGAAAGGCGGGGCGGGATACGCAGTATTTT,CATLGKAGRDTQYF
.,TRBV27,TRBJ2-2,.,TGTGCCAGCAGTTTATCGAGACAGGAAGGGGAGCTGTTTTTT,CASSLSRQEGELFF
TRBD2,TRBV25-1,TRBJ2-1,.,TGTGCCAGCAGTGAATACAGGACTAGCGGATACAATGAGCAGTTCTTC,CASSEYRTSGYNEQFF
.,TRBV2,TRBJ2-2,.,TGTGCCAGCATCCAGGGCCCAAACACCGGGGAGCTGTTTTTT,CASIQGPNTGELFF
.,TRBV6-5,TRBJ2-5,.,TGTGCCAGCAGTTACTCAGGAGCGACTCAAGAGACCCAGTACTTC,CASSYSGATQETQYF
.,TRBV2,TRBJ1-4,.,TGTGCCAGCAGTGAAACTTGGAGTGGGGAAAAACTGTTTTTT,CASSETWSGEKLFF
TRBD2,TRBV19,TRBJ2-1,.,TGTGCCAGTAGCCCTAGCGGGAGACCCAATGAGCAGTTCTTC,CASSPSGRPNEQFF
.,TRBV7-2,TRBJ1-3,few,TGTGCCAGCAGCTTGGCGGGGAACACCATATATTTT,CASSLAGNTIYF
TRBD1,TRBV11-3,TRBJ2-5,.,TGTGCCAGCAGCTTAGGCCGGGACAGGGGGGAGACCCAGTACTTC,CASSLGRDRGETQYF
TRBD1,TRBV11-2,TRBJ2-7,.,TGTGCCAGCAGCTTATTAGGTCGGACAGGACCCTCCTACGAGCAGTACTTC,CASSLLGRTGPSYEQYF
.,TRBV15,TRBJ2-1,few,TGTGCCACCAGCAGAGATATTGAGGGAAGTGAGCAGTTCTTC,CATSRDIEGSEQFF
.,TRBV15,TRBJ2-3,.,TGTGCCACCAGCAGAGGACTAGAAGAGGGAGATACGCAGTATTTT,CATSRGLEEGDTQYF
TRBD1,TRBV6-1,TRBJ1-4,medium-sized,TGTGCCAGCAGTGAGCCCCGACAGGGTTATGAAAAACTGTTTTTT,CASSEPRQGYEKLFF
.,TRBV7-6,TRBJ1-3,.,TGTGCCAGCAGCCCGCGGACTGATTCTGGAAACACCATATATTTT,CASSPRTDSGNTIYF
.,TRBV15,TRBJ1-1,.,TGTGCCACCTACTCCGGGACATCAAACACTGAAGCTTTCTTT,CATYSGTSNTEAFF
TRBD1,TRBV29-1,TRBJ2-1,few,TGCAGCATTGACGGGACAGGGAACAATGAGCAGTTCTTC,CSIDGTGNNEQFF
.,TRBV7-2,TRBJ1-5,few,TGTGCCAGCAGCTTCGGGACACAGTATCAGCCCCAGCATTTT,CASSFGTQYQPQHF
.,TRBV11-2,TRBJ1-1,.,TGTGCCAGCAGCTTAGAATCGGGGGGCCGGGCTTTCTTT,CASSLESGGRAFF
.,TRBV4-1,TRBJ2-3,once,TGCGCCAGCAGCCAAGTGGCAGGGAGGATAGATACGCAGTATTTT,CASSQVAGRIDTQYF
.,TRBV29-1,TRBJ1-2,.,TGCAGCGTTGAAGAGAGGCCTGGCTACACCTTC,CSVEERPGYTF
.,TRBV20-1,TRBJ2-7,.,TGCAGTGCTACTTCCGAGTACGAGCAGTACTTC,CSATSEYEQYF
.,TRBV5-4,TRBJ1-6,.,TGTGCCAGCACCATTTCAGGAATCTCTAATTCACCCCTCCACTTT,CASTISGISNSPLHF
TRBD2,TRBV5-6,TRBJ2-3,.,TGTGCCAGCAGCTTGGGCTTACCGGGGGGGAGAGATACGCAGTATTTT,CASSLGLPGGRDTQYF
TRBD1,TRBV27,TRBJ1-1,.,TGTGCCAGCAGACGACGACAGGGGGCGAGCACTGAAGCTTTCTTT,CASRRRQGASTEAFF
TRBD2,TRBV18,TRBJ2-1,.,TGTGCCAGCTCACCCGGGGGGGTAGAGCAGTTCTTC,CASSPGGVEQFF
TRBD1,TRBV18,TRBJ2-1,.,TGTGCCAGCTCCCCTACAGGGGGCGCGGGAAATGAGCAGTTCTTC,CASSPTGGAGNEQFF